This is a list of T cell receptor beta chains from one sample in a study of neurological immune-mediated disorders. TCRdb passed the 5' RACE reads through MiXCR, listing each CDR3 protein once. Of more than 75,000 distinct CDR3 sequences in the sample, 3% to 4.5% were seen once. The specimen was PBMCs. These receptors were collected from a woman aged 45-65 years with multiple sclerosis. Each CDR3 is given with its conserved first and last residue. The D gene is left open where the match is weak. Clone size appears in some rows only: once, few, many, or a class for an expanded clone.

v_gene,abundance,d_gene,j_gene,CDR3aa,CDR3nt
TRBV7-9,many,NA,TRBJ2-3,CASSPRGGTSTDTQYF,TGTGCCAGCAGCCCCCGGGGCGGGACTAGCACAGATACGCAGTATTTT
TRBV20-1,many,TRBD1,TRBJ2-5,CSAGTGRETQYF,TGCAGTGCTGGGACAGGGAGGGAGACCCAGTACTTC
TRBV5-8,many,TRBD2,TRBJ2-3,CASSQGLAPDTQYF,TGTGCCAGCAGCCAAGGACTAGCCCCAGATACGCAGTATTTT
TRBV27,many,NA,TRBJ1-4,CASSGGWGRESTNEKLFF,TGTGCCAGCAGTGGGGGTTGGGGCAGGGAGTCGACTAATGAAAAACTGTTTTTT
TRBV15,many,NA,TRBJ1-2,CATGRGVGSINYGYTF,TGTGCCACCGGCCGAGGTGTGGGCAGTATTAACTATGGCTACACCTTC
TRBV5-1,many,NA,TRBJ2-7,CASSLEVGLKEQYF,TGCGCCAGCAGCTTGGAGGTAGGGTTGAAAGAGCAGTACTTC
TRBV11-2,many,NA,TRBJ2-5,CASSSLQVIGETQYF,TGTGCCAGCAGCTCACTACAGGTGATAGGAGAGACCCAGTACTTC
TRBV7-2,many,TRBD2,TRBJ2-1,CASSLGISGVEQFF,TGTGCCAGCAGCTTAGGTATTAGCGGGGTGGAGCAGTTCTTC
TRBV7-9,many,TRBD2,TRBJ2-7,CASSSGTSGGTYEQYF,TGTGCCAGCAGCTCTGGGACTAGCGGGGGGACCTACGAGCAGTACTTC
TRBV3-1,NA,TRBD1,TRBJ2-7,CASSWTGGDEQYF,TGTGCCAGCAGCTGGACAGGGGGGGACGAGCAGTACTTC
TRBV2,NA,NA,TRBJ2-2,CASSYGRTGELFF,TGTGCCAGCAGTTATGGGAGGACCGGGGAGCTGTTTTTT
TRBV20-1,many,TRBD1,TRBJ1-2,CSARDTTGGWGYTF,TGCAGTGCTAGAGATACGACAGGGGGATGGGGCTACACCTTC
TRBV20-1,many,TRBD1,TRBJ2-1,CSASDRGQLGNEQFF,TGCAGTGCCAGTGACAGGGGGCAATTAGGTAATGAGCAGTTCTTC
TRBV7-2,many,TRBD2,TRBJ2-7,CASSPPGAGGLSYEQYF,TGTGCCAGCAGCCCCCCGGGGGCGGGGGGGCTTTCCTACGAGCAGTACTTC
TRBV20-1,medium-sized,NA,TRBJ1-2,CSASGGYGYTF,TGCAGTGCTAGTGGTGGTTATGGCTACACCTTC
TRBV6-2/TRBV6-3,many,TRBD2,TRBJ2-1,CASRQLAGMYNEQFF,TGTGCCAGCAGGCAACTAGCGGGGATGTACAATGAGCAGTTCTTC
TRBV9,many,NA,TRBJ2-2,CASSASGANTGELFF,TGTGCCAGCAGCGCCTCAGGGGCCAACACCGGGGAGCTGTTTTTT
TRBV5-1,many,TRBD2,TRBJ2-3,CASSLGPRAGGTDTQYF,TGCGCCAGCAGCTTGGGGCCCCGCGCGGGGGGCACAGATACGCAGTATTTT